This record looks at one T cell receptor (beta chain) sequence and its context. Antigen: not known. The PCR ran on 60 Vbeta and 13 Jbeta primers. Only in-frame clones appear in the TCRdb table, and some are missing; sequencing was by immunoSEQ multiplex PCR. The sample has approximately 140,000 clones, roughly 77% seen once. The record originates from a study of cytomegalovirus exposure and HLA in healthy donors. The CDR3 has 17 residues. Germline values: CDR1 SGHVS, CDR2 FQNEAQ. Trimming took 3 bases from V and 0 from J, leaving 16 bases between them. General study points: HLA restriction was apparent for most CMV-associated TCR beta chains in a later analysis.

Sequencing input: PBMCs. The source is a human donor in good health. This sequence joins TRBV7-8 and TRBJ2-3; tentatively, D is TRBD2 (6 bases). The CDR3 DNA is TGTGCCAGCAGCTTGGGGGGTTCTCATCCAAGCACAGATACGCAGTATTTT. This gives the protein CASSLGGSHPSTDTQYF.